This T cell receptor beta chain emerged from a study of T cell responses to AZD1222 COVID-19 vaccine. The study, taken as a whole, reports: Without day 14 samples, only post-peak T cell repertoires were studied. At baseline, seropositivity was found in only a handful of AZD1222 recipients.

Turning to this clone: No antigen is known for it.

V was pared by 2 bases and J by 5 bases, with 1 base of the junction left unmatched. From germline, CDR1 is SQVTM and CDR2 ANQGSEA. The CDR3 has 13 residues. The protocol was immunoSEQ multiplex PCR, while the TCRdb copy is restricted to in-frame clones and leaves out a portion. The sample contains roughly 100,000 clones, roughly 82% of which appear only once. The V gene is TRBV29-1, the J gene TRBJ1-4; 8 bases align to TRBD1. This TCR derives from an adult in good health. This material consisted of peripheral blood, taken on day 0 of AZD1222 vaccination. CDR3 coding DNA: TGCAGCGTTGAAACAGGGGGAAATGAAAAACTGTTTTTT. Amino acid sequence: CSVETGGNEKLFF.